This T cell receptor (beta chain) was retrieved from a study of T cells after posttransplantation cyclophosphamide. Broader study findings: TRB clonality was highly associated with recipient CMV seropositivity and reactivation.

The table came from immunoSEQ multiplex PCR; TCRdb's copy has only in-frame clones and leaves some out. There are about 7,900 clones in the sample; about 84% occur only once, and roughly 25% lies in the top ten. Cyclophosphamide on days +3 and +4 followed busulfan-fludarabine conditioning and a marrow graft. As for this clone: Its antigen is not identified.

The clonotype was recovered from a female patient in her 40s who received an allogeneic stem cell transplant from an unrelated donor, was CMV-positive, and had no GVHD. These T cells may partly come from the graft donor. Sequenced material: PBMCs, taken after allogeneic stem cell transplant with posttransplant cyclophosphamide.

The CDR3 is CAWSVGGGDTDTQYF. The CDR3 DNA reads as TGTGCCTGGAGTGTGGGTGGGGGGGACACAGATACGCAGTATTTT. V is TRBV30 and J is TRBJ2-3; TRBD2 matches at 7 bases. Germline CDR1 GTSNPN, CDR2 SVGIG (reference sequence). The CDR3 spans 15 residues. J was trimmed by 2 bases and V by 0 bases; bases with no gene match: 5. The whole variable domain, remainder taken from reference TRBV30 and TRBJ2-3, is SQTIHQWPATLVQPVGSPLSLECTVEGTSNPNLYWYRQAAGRGLQLLFYSVGIGQISSEVPQNLSASRPQDRQFILSSKKLLLSDSGFYLCAWSVGGGDTDTQYFGPGTRLTVL.